The next 21 T cell receptor beta chains were all read from a single sample in a study of lymphopenia after photon versus proton radiotherapy. Clones were read by immunoSEQ multiplex PCR, and TCRdb kept only the in-frame ones, dropping some. The sample records almost 30,000 clones, around 87% being singletons. The sample consisted of peripheral blood, taken from a patient treated with proton-based radiotherapy. The receptors stem from a woman aged 60 to 75 with cholangiocarcinoma. Some clones in this sample may be carry-over from other donors' samples.

The V call is TRBV6-1, the J call TRBJ1-1; no reliable D call. Trimming stripped 5 bases from V and 1 base from J, with 8 bases between. Germline CDR1 MNHNS, CDR2 SASEGT. This CDR3 spans 13 amino acids. The CDR3 sequence is CASSPYRNTEAFF. The CDR3 nucleotides read TGTGCCAGCAGTCCGTACAGGAACACTGAAGCTTTCTTT.

This clone was found a few times. CDR3 protein: CSASLDGYTF. CDR3 in DNA: TGCAGTGCTAGCCTCGATGGCTACACCTTC. The rearrangement joins TRBV20-1 to TRBJ1-2; D uncertain. Trimming removed 3 bases at V and 6 bases at J, with 5 bases between. Per germline, CDR1 DFQATT and CDR2 SNEGSKA (reference sequence). The CDR3 length is 10 residues.

The chain has TRBV5-6 and TRBJ2-1; maybe TRBD2 (7 bases). V lost 4 bases and J 8 bases, leaving 19 bases between the germline ends. Germline loops: CDR1 SGHDT, CDR2 YYEEEE. The CDR3 is 15 residues long. The CDR3 spells CASSLGLWGGHEQFF. DNA of the CDR3: TGTGCCAGCAGCCTGGGGTTGTGGGGGGGCCATGAGCAGTTCTTC.

This chain connects TRBV18 to TRBJ2-2; 7 nucleotides agree with TRBD1. Germline CDR1 reads KGHSH; CDR2 reads LQKENI. The length of the CDR3 is 16 residues. J gave up 3 bases and V 1 base, and 5 bases lay outside the gene matches. CDR3 sequence (DNA): TGTGCCAGCTCACCACAGGGGGCGGTTGACACCGGGGAGCTGTTTTTT. Amino acids: CASSPQGAVDTGELFF.

This chain connects TRBV6-1 to TRBJ2-2; 8 bases are a match to TRBD1. Germline CDR1 MNHNS, CDR2 SASEGT. The CDR3 has 15 residues. J lost 4 bases, V lost 8 bases, and 9 bases had no gene match. CDR3 sequence: CASGLDRGSTGELFF. The CDR3 DNA follows: TGTGCCAGCGGCCTAGACAGGGGATCCACCGGGGAGCTGTTTTTT.

Within the sample, this clone is medium-sized. This sequence joins TRBV5-6 and TRBJ2-7, with D perhaps TRBD1 (6 bases). Trimming took 4 bases from V and 2 from J, leaving 13 bases between them. The CDR3 runs 14 residues. CDR1 SGHDT and CDR2 YYEEEE come from the germline V gene. CDR3 bases: TGTGCCAGCAGCCAAACAGGGATCGCCTACGAGCAGTACTTC. Its protein is CASSQTGIAYEQYF.

This chain connects TRBV6-5 to TRBJ2-7; 7 bases match TRBD1. The V gene's germline CDR1 is MNHEY and CDR2 SVGAGI. The CDR3 spans 14 residues. The ends lost 5 bases at V and 2 bases at J; junction bases unmatched: 6. The CDR3 coding sequence is TGTGCCAGCAGTCAAGACAGGGATCCCTACGAGCAGTACTTC. Protein sequence: CASSQDRDPYEQYF.

V and J are TRBV7-9 and TRBJ2-3; possibly TRBD1 for D (6 bases). CDR1 and CDR2 from the germline V gene are SEHNR and FQNEAQ (reference sequence). V lost 5 bases to trimming and J lost 4 bases, with 19 bases between them. This CDR3 is built from 16 residues. CDR3 DNA sequence: TGTGCCAGCAGCACGCGAGGGGGTGTGGGTTCAGATACGCAGTATTTT. It yields the protein CASSTRGGVGSDTQYF.

V and J are TRBV19 and TRBJ1-5, with TRBD1 matching over 10 bases. The J segment lost 5 bases and the V segment lost 5 bases, leaving 6 bases of the junction unmatched. Germline V gene lookup returns CDR1 LNHDA and CDR2 SQIVND (reference sequence). This CDR3 has 15 residues. The DNA of the CDR3 is TGTGCCAGTAGTCTGGACAGGGGGGAAGATCAGCCCCAGCATTTT. Its translation is CASSLDRGEDQPQHF.

Here the CDR3 reads CASRKDRGYTGELFF. The CDR3 coding sequence is TGCGCCAGCAGGAAGGACAGGGGGTACACCGGGGAGCTGTTTTTT. The gene calls are TRBV5-1 and TRBJ2-2; 10 nucleotides align to TRBD1. Per the germline V gene, CDR1 is SGHRS and CDR2 is YFSETQ. The ends lost 5 bases at V and 3 bases at J; junction bases unmatched: 4. CDR3 length: 15 amino acids.

This chain connects TRBV19 to TRBJ2-3; D perhaps matches TRBD2 (6 bases). This CDR3 has 16 residues. With 6 bases removed from V and 0 bases from J, the gap between germline ends came to 16 bases. Germline CDR1 LNHDA, CDR2 SQIVND (reference sequence). CDR3: CASRMRGTTSTDTQYF. In DNA form, the CDR3 reads TGTGCCAGTAGAATGCGGGGAACCACTAGCACAGATACGCAGTATTTT.

V is TRBV7-9 and J is TRBJ1-3; D is perhaps TRBD1 (5 bases). V dropped 5 bases and J dropped 0 bases, with 14 bases sitting between them. Germline V gene lookup returns CDR1 SEHNR and CDR2 FQNEAQ (reference sequence). This CDR3 is 16 amino acids long. CDR3 DNA sequence: TGTGCCAGCAGCCTCAGGGACTCTAGCTCTGGAAACACCATATATTTT. Its protein product is CASSLRDSSSGNTIYF.

The chain carries TRBV6-1 and TRBJ1-4, with D unresolved. Germline lookup yields CDR1 MNHNS and CDR2 SASEGT. Trimming took 1 base from V and 6 from J, leaving 15 bases between them. This CDR3 has 16 amino acids. The CDR3 sequence is CASSEDLVGLDEKLFF. The CDR3 coding sequence is TGTGCCAGCAGTGAAGATCTAGTGGGGTTGGATGAAAAACTGTTTTTT.

In its sample, this clone was seen once. The CDR3: CATSLSLGTDTQYF. CDR3 coding DNA: TGTGCCACCAGCTTGAGTCTGGGCACAGATACGCAGTATTTT. The chain links TRBV2 to TRBJ2-3; D call uncertain. Deletions cut 10 bases from V and 1 base from J, with 15 bases between. The length of the CDR3 is 14 residues. The germline CDR1 and CDR2 sequences are SNHLY and FYNNEI.

The chain is built from TRBV27 and TRBJ1-1; TRBD1 matches at 7 bases. Germline CDR1 is MNHEY and CDR2 is SMNVEV (reference sequence). This CDR3 comprises 19 residues. After removal of 2 bases from V and 5 bases from J, the junction contained 20 bases not matched to a gene. The CDR3 region is CASSLRGWVTGPKGTEAFF. The CDR3 DNA follows: TGTGCCAGCAGTTTAAGAGGGTGGGTGACAGGGCCGAAGGGGACTGAAGCTTTCTTT.

V and J are TRBV29-1 and TRBJ2-7; 11 positions match TRBD2. The germline gives CDR1 SQVTM, CDR2 ANQGSEA. This CDR3 is built from 12 residues. Trimming cost V 7 bases and J 8 bases; bases outside gene matches: 7. The chain's CDR3 is CSAGLAENKQYF. In nucleotides, the CDR3 is TGCAGCGCGGGACTAGCGGAGAACAAGCAGTACTTC.

The chain couples TRBV5-6 to TRBJ2-7; the match to TRBD2 covers 9 bases. The CDR3 sequence is 15 residues long. Unmatched junction bases numbered 2, after V lost 1 base and J lost 0 bases. Germline loops: CDR1 SGHDT, CDR2 YYEEEE. The chain's CDR3 is CASSLPGLASYEQYF. The CDR3 DNA reads as TGTGCCAGCAGCTTGCCGGGACTAGCCTCCTACGAGCAGTACTTC.

The J gene is TRBJ2-5, the V gene TRBV6-6, with 11 bases that match TRBD1. V was clipped by 1 base and J by 5 bases; unmatched bases: 6. CDR3 length: 16 amino acids. Looked up from germline, CDR1 is MNHNY and CDR2 is SVGAGI (reference sequence). CDR3 region: CASSYFRDRGSETQYF. CDR3 nucleotide sequence: TGTGCCAGCAGTTACTTCCGGGACAGGGGGTCGGAGACCCAGTACTTC.

The chain carries TRBV5-1 and TRBJ1-4; tentatively, D is TRBD1 (6 bases). The germline CDR1 and CDR2 sequences are SGHRS and YFSETQ. Trimming stripped 6 bases from V and 0 bases from J, with 12 bases between. CDR3 size: 15 residues. CDR3 in DNA: TGCGCCAGCACCCCGGGGGGCGCAACTAATGAAAAACTGTTTTTT. Protein product: CASTPGGATNEKLFF.

The genes are TRBV13 and TRBJ1-1; D is unresolved. The CDR3 length is 12 residues. Germline V gives CDR1 PRHDT, CDR2 FYEKMQ (reference sequence). The V end lost 7 bases, the J end lost 0 bases, and 6 bases lay between the germline ends. CDR3 residues: CASMGMNTEAFF. As DNA, the CDR3 is TGTGCCAGCATGGGTATGAACACTGAAGCTTTCTTT.

This rearrangement joins TRBV2 to TRBJ2-5, with TRBD2 identical over 7 bases. The germline gives CDR1 SNHLY, CDR2 FYNNEI. The CDR3 sequence is 13 residues long. The J segment lost 5 bases and the V segment lost 7 bases, leaving 7 bases of the junction unmatched. The CDR3 protein is CASKATSSETQYF. For the CDR3, the DNA is TGTGCCAGCAAGGCGACTAGCTCCGAGACCCAGTACTTC.